This TCR beta chain comes out of a study of identical twins. MiXCR was run by TCRdb on the 5' RACE reads, yielding one entry per CDR3 protein. The sample has under 300,000 distinct CDR3 sequences, over 9.5% seen once; the top ten hold about 4.1%. This clonotype was seen more than once but under ten times. Its matching antigen is unknown. Trimming cost V 5 bases and J 7 bases; bases outside gene matches: 9. The CDR3 loop spans 13 amino acids. In germline, CDR1 is SGHRS, CDR2 YFSETQ. Study observations and caveats: A cross-sectional statistical analysis, not follow-up of the same donors, supported the conclusions. Where beta out-of-frame sequences were concerned, excess twin sharing was weaker. There was more out-of-frame TCR alpha sharing in monozygotic twins than models estimated. The more abundant beta clonotypes in cord blood had fewer insertions, and memory repertoires did not show this.

These data were likewise used in another study, on yellow fever vaccine responses in identical twins.

The chain links TRBV5-1 to TRBJ2-7, with TRBD1 matching over 7 bases. The sample consisted of memory (CD45RO+) T cells sorted from blood. The sequence was obtained from a woman aged 18 to 35 in good health. The CDR3 region has the DNA TGCGCCAGCAGTTGGACAGGCGTGGGGGAGCAGTACTTC. Its translation: CASSWTGVGEQYF.